The 18 T cell receptor beta chains in this list originate from one sample, sequenced in a study of blood T cell repertoires in COVID-19 (dated by TCRdb to 2020 to 2021). Library method: the immunoSEQ multiplex PCR assay. The source is immuneACCESS, and TCRdb retained only in-frame sequences with V and J called. Part of the clones is not carried over; for the studies checked, unresolved V genes explain less than half of this, and the remainder is unexplained. The sample table shows a few hundred thousand clones, and less than 90% are seen once. The top ten clonotypes cover 4% of the sample. Sequenced: peripheral blood. These receptors were obtained from a man aged 55 to 69 who had recovered from COVID-19.

This chain links TRBV13 with TRBJ1-3; no firm D call. Trimming cost V 1 base and J 7 bases, with 14 bases left between them. Per germline, CDR1 PRHDT and CDR2 FYEKMQ (reference sequence). CDR3 length: 15 amino acids. The CDR3: CASSLDGGPGNTIYF. Here the CDR3 DNA reads TGTGCCAGCAGCTTAGATGGAGGGCCCGGCAACACCATATATTTT.

The CDR3 loop is CASSTDSTYQPQHF. CDR3 in DNA: TGTGCCAGCAGCACAGACAGTACTTATCAGCCCCAGCATTTT. The chain links TRBV6-1 to TRBJ1-5; D may be TRBD1 (5 bases). CDR3 length: 14 residues. Trimming stripped 6 bases from V and 5 bases from J, with 14 bases between. Germline CDR1 and CDR2: MNHNS and SASEGT.

V and J are TRBV27 and TRBJ1-1, with 8 bases aligning to TRBD1. V lost 5 bases and J lost 0; bases outside the gene matches: 5. CDR1 and CDR2 (germline): MNHEY, SMNVEV (reference sequence). The CDR3 covers 15 residues. The CDR3 DNA follows: TGTGCCAGCAGTCCCCGGACAGGGCTGAACACTGAAGCTTTCTTT. Encoded protein: CASSPRTGLNTEAFF.

This chain links TRBV6-5 with TRBJ2-7, with D tentatively TRBD1 (5 bases). The germline V gene has CDR1 MNHEY and CDR2 SVGAGI. Trimming stripped 10 bases from V and 5 bases from J, with 18 bases between. The CDR3 consists of 13 residues. CDR3 in amino acids: CATSRRGVDEQYF. In DNA form, the CDR3 reads TGTGCCACCTCCAGAAGGGGTGTGGACGAGCAGTACTTC.

The V call is TRBV9, the J call TRBJ2-1; D may be TRBD2 (6 bases). The V end lost 4 bases, the J end lost 4 bases, and 18 bases lay between the germline ends. In germline, CDR1 is SGDLS, CDR2 YYNGEE. The CDR3 has 16 residues. The CDR3 nucleotides read TGTGCCAGCAGCTCCCTTGGCGGGGCCCAATACAATGAGCAGTTCTTC. Encoded protein: CASSSLGGAQYNEQFF.

The chain is built from TRBV15 and TRBJ1-5; possibly TRBD1 for D (5 bases). V lost 4 bases and J lost 3, with 10 bases in between. CDR1 and CDR2 from the germline V gene are LNHNV and YYDKDF (reference sequence). The CDR3 has 14 residues. The chain's CDR3 is CATSTGLSNQPQHF. The DNA of the CDR3 is TGTGCCACCAGCACAGGGTTGTCCAATCAGCCCCAGCATTTT.

This clone appeared a few times. V usage is TRBV19 and J usage is TRBJ1-6; D remains ambiguous. The germline V and J ends were trimmed by 3 bases and 8 bases, with 8 bases remaining between them. The CDR3 spans 13 residues. Per the germline V gene, CDR1 is LNHDA and CDR2 is SQIVND (reference sequence). CDR3 nucleotides: TGTGCCAGTAGTATGAGTTTGGATTCACCCCTCCACTTT. It translates to CASSMSLDSPLHF.

V is TRBV5-5 and J is TRBJ2-5; weak D call: TRBD2 (6 bases). CDR3 length equals 15 residues. Germline V lookup: CDR1 SGHKS, CDR2 YYEKEE (reference sequence). Deletions cut 0 bases from V and 4 bases from J, with 13 bases between. The CDR3 DNA sequence: TGTGCCAGCAGCTTGGAGAGGGACTCTAGAGAGACCCAGTACTTC. It translates to CASSLERDSRETQYF.

The rearrangement joins TRBV18 to TRBJ2-5; unclear D gene. CDR1 and CDR2 from the germline V gene are KGHSH and LQKENI. The V end lost 4 bases, the J end lost 7 bases, and 10 bases lay between the germline ends. CDR3 length equals 12 residues. In nucleotides, the CDR3 is TGTGCCAGCTCACTCGACAAGAGGACCCAGTACTTC. This translates into CASSLDKRTQYF.

The chain is built from TRBV27 and TRBJ1-6; 7 bases are shared with TRBD1. The CDR3 covers 15 residues. V lost 8 bases and J lost 5; bases outside the gene matches: 9. Germline-derived CDR1 and CDR2 are MNHEY and SMNVEV (reference sequence). This chain's CDR3 is CASAIIGTDNSPLHF. CDR3 nucleotides: TGTGCCAGCGCTATTATAGGGACAGATAATTCACCCCTCCACTTT.

The chain employs TRBV11-2 and TRBJ1-5; the match to TRBD1 covers 7 bases. The CDR3 has 15 residues. Trimming at V came to 5 bases and at J to 2 bases, leaving 6 bases not matched to a gene. From germline, CDR1 is SGHAT and CDR2 FQNNGV. CDR3 coding DNA: TGTGCCAGCAGCCCACCGGGGACAGGCAATCAGCCCCAGCATTTT. Its translation is CASSPPGTGNQPQHF.

The V and J genes are TRBV7-8 and TRBJ2-2; the match to TRBD2 covers 12 bases. The J segment lost 7 bases and the V segment lost 3 bases, leaving 9 bases of the junction unmatched. This CDR3 region has 17 residues. Germline CDR1 reads SGHVS; CDR2 reads FQNEAQ. The DNA of the CDR3 is TGTGCCAGCAGCTTCCTACTAGCGGGGGGCGGTTTCGGGGAGCTGTTTTTT. Encoded protein: CASSFLLAGGGFGELFF.

The chain is built from TRBV7-9 and TRBJ2-3, with a tentative D call TRBD2 (6 bases). The CDR3 is made up of 13 amino acids. Per the germline V gene, CDR1 is SEHNR and CDR2 is FQNEAQ (reference sequence). V lost 5 bases to trimming and J lost 3 bases, with 9 bases between them. Here the CDR3 reads CASSPRGTDTQYF. CDR3 DNA: TGTGCCAGCAGCCCGCGGGGTACAGATACGCAGTATTTT.

The gene calls are TRBV4-1 and TRBJ1-6; no clear D. CDR3 length equals 12 residues. The V gene's germline CDR1 is MGHRA and CDR2 YSYEKL. Trimming left V 6 bases short and J 4 bases short, with 4 bases between. CDR3 in amino acids: CASREYNSPLHF. CDR3 sequence (DNA): TGCGCCAGCAGGGAGTATAATTCACCCCTCCACTTT.

This clone was detected only once. The chain is built from TRBV18 and TRBJ1-4; tentative D call: TRBD1 (6 bases). The length of the CDR3 is 13 residues. Germline V CDR1 and CDR2: KGHSH, LQKENI. Trimming took 5 bases from V and 4 from J, leaving 8 bases between them. The chain's CDR3 is CASSSGVNEKLFF. The CDR3 DNA reads as TGTGCCAGCTCATCAGGGGTTAATGAAAAACTGTTTTTT.

V usage is TRBV18 and J usage is TRBJ2-1; the D gene is possibly TRBD2 (6 bases). The germline V gene has CDR1 KGHSH and CDR2 LQKENI. The CDR3 covers 14 residues. The ends were cut back, 1 base at V and 6 bases at J, with 10 bases in the middle. CDR3 coding DNA: TGTGCCAGCTCACCACTAGCGGTCGTCAATGAGCAGTTCTTC. Translating gives CASSPLAVVNEQFF.

The V gene is TRBV5-1, the J gene TRBJ2-7, with D possibly matching TRBD1 (5 bases). Between the trimmed V and J ends, which lost 6 bases and 0 bases, there was a span of 10 bases. Germline V gives CDR1 SGHRS, CDR2 YFSETQ. The CDR3 is 13 residues long. The CDR3 loop is CASKETDSYEQYF. Written as DNA, the CDR3 is TGCGCCAGCAAGGAGACAGACTCCTACGAGCAGTACTTC.

The chain links TRBV9 to TRBJ1-6, with unresolved D. The V and J ends lost 3 bases and 0 bases respectively, with 7 bases between them. Germline loops: CDR1 SGDLS, CDR2 YYNGEE. This CDR3 comprises 15 residues. CDR3 in amino acids: CASSESSSYNSPLHF. The CDR3 DNA reads as TGTGCCAGCAGCGAATCGAGCTCCTATAATTCACCCCTCCACTTT. Variable domain in full (rest from reference TRBV9 and TRBJ1-6): DSGVTQTPKHLITATGQRVTLRCSPRSGDLSVYWYQQSLDQGLQFLIQYYNGEERAKGNILERFSAQQFPDLHSELNLSSLELGDSALYFCASSESSSYNSPLHFGNGTRLTVT.